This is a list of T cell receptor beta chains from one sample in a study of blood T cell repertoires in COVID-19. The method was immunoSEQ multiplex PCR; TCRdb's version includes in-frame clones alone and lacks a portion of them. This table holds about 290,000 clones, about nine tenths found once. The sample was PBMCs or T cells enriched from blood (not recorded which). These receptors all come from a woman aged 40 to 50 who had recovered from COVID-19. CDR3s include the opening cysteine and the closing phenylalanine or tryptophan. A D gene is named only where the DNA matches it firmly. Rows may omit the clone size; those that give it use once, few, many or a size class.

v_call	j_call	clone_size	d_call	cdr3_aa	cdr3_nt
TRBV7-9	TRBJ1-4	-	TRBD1	CASSLAGQGSNEKLFF	TGTGCCAGCAGCTTAGCTGGACAGGGATCTAATGAAAAACTGTTTTTT
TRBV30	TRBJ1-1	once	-	CAWTQYWDTEAFF	TGTGCCTGGACACAGTACTGGGACACTGAAGCTTTCTTT
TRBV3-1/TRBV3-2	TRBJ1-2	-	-	CASSQAGMESYGYTF	TGTGCCAGCAGCCAAGCAGGGATGGAGAGCTATGGCTACACCTTC
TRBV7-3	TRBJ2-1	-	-	CASSLRAQTSYNEQFF	TGTGCCAGCAGCTTAAGGGCGCAGACCTCCTACAATGAGCAGTTCTTC
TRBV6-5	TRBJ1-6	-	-	CASSSKGRVNSPLHF	TGTGCCAGCAGTTCAAAAGGGAGGGTTAATTCACCCCTCCACTTT
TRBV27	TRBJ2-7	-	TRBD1	CASSLDRGYEQYF	TGTGCCAGCAGTTTAGACAGGGGTTACGAGCAGTACTTC
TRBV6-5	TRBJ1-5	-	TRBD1	CASIPDRGPNQPQHF	TGTGCCAGCATTCCAGACAGGGGCCCAAATCAGCCCCAGCATTTT
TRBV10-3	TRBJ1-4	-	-	CAISEFGATTNEKLFF	TGTGCCATCAGTGAGTTTGGGGCAACAACTAATGAAAAACTGTTTTTT
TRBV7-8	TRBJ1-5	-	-	CASSLASGPQPQHF	TGTGCCAGCAGCTTAGCAAGCGGGCCTCAGCCCCAGCATTTT
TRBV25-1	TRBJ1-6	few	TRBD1	CASSERGRGNSPLHF	TGTGCCAGCAGTGAACGAGGCAGGGGGAATTCACCCCTCCACTTT
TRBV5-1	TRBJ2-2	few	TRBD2	CASSYSGGDTGELFF	TGCGCCAGCAGCTATAGCGGGGGGGACACCGGGGAGCTGTTTTTT
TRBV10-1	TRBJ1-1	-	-	CASSDLEERARVAFF	TGCGCCAGCAGTGACCTTGAAGAGCGAGCCCGGGTAGCTTTCTTT
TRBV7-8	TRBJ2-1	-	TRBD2	CASIIGGGSSYNEQFF	TGTGCCAGCATCATCGGCGGGGGGAGCTCCTACAATGAGCAGTTCTTC
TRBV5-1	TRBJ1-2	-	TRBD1	CASSLGDRGRSRGYGYTF	TGCGCCAGCAGCTTGGGCGACAGGGGGCGATCCAGAGGCTATGGCTACACCTTC
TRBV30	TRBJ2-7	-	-	CAWSLAQGGEQYF	TGTGCCTGGAGCTTGGCCCAGGGGGGCGAGCAGTACTTC
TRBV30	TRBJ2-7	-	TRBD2	CAWSLAGAYEQYF	TGTGCCTGGAGCCTCGCGGGGGCCTACGAGCAGTACTTC
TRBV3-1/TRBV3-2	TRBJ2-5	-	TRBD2	CASSQLAGGYQETQYF	TGTGCCAGCAGCCAACTAGCGGGAGGGTACCAAGAGACCCAGTACTTC
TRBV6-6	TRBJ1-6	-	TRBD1	CASSQDRGVGSSPLHF	TGTGCCAGCAGCCAAGACAGGGGAGTTGGGAGTTCACCCCTCCACTTT
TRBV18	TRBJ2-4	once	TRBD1	CASSPAGQVIAKNIQYF	TGTGCCAGCTCGCCCGCCGGACAGGTTATAGCCAAAAACATTCAGTACTTC
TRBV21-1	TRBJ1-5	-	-	CASSFPPQGVGQPQHF	TGTGCCAGCAGCTTTCCCCCGCAAGGGGTAGGACAGCCCCAGCATTTT
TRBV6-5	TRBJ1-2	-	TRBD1	CASRSTGKGYTF	TGTGCCAGCAGGTCGACAGGGAAGGGCTACACCTTC
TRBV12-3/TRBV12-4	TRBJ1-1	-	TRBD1	CASSLQGAGEAFF	TGTGCCAGCAGCCTACAGGGGGCGGGTGAAGCTTTCTTT
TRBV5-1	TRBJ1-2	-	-	CASSLLRDTVDGYTF	TGCGCCAGCAGCTTGTTGAGAGACACGGTCGATGGCTACACCTTC
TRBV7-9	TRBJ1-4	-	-	CASSRRGSGRTNEKLFF	TGTGCCAGCAGCCGCCGAGGATCGGGTCGCACTAATGAAAAACTGTTTTTT
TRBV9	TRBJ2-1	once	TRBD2	CASSAGLDYNEQFF	TGTGCCAGCAGCGCGGGACTAGACTACAATGAGCAGTTCTTC
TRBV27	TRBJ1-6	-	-	CASSPYPTGNSPLHF	TGTGCCAGCAGCCCCTACCCCACAGGGAATTCACCCCTCCACTTT
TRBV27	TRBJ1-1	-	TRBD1	CASSSKTGGARGTEAFF	TGTGCCAGCAGTTCAAAGACAGGGGGCGCCAGGGGCACTGAAGCTTTCTTT
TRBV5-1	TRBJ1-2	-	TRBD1	CASSRVGDSYGYTF	TGCGCCAGCAGCCGGGTCGGGGACAGCTATGGCTACACCTTC
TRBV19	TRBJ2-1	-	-	CASSIQEGNEQFF	TGTGCCAGTAGTATACAGGAGGGTAATGAGCAGTTCTTC
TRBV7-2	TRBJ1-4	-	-	CASSLNIDEKLFF	TGTGCCAGCAGCTTAAACATTGATGAAAAACTGTTTTTT
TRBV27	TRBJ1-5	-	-	CASSPINQPQHF	TGTGCCAGCAGTCCCATCAATCAGCCCCAGCATTTT
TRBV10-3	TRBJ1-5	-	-	CAIRSGDNQPQHF	TGTGCCATCAGGTCAGGCGACAATCAGCCCCAGCATTTT
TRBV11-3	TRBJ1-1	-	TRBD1	CASSLSGTVNTEAFF	TGTGCCAGCAGCTTATCCGGGACAGTGAACACTGAAGCTTTCTTT
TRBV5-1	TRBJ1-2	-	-	CASSLSLGAEGYTF	TGCGCCAGCAGCTTGTCCCTAGGTGCGGAAGGCTACACCTTC
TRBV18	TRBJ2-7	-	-	CASSDYKYEQYF	TGTGCCAGCTCAGACTATAAATACGAGCAGTACTTC
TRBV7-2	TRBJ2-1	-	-	CASSPSRDFYNEQFF	TGTGCCAGCAGCCCGTCCCGGGACTTTTACAATGAGCAGTTCTTC
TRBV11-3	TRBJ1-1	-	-	CASSLAPGGRTEAFF	TGTGCCAGCAGCTTAGCCCCCGGAGGGCGGACTGAAGCTTTCTTT